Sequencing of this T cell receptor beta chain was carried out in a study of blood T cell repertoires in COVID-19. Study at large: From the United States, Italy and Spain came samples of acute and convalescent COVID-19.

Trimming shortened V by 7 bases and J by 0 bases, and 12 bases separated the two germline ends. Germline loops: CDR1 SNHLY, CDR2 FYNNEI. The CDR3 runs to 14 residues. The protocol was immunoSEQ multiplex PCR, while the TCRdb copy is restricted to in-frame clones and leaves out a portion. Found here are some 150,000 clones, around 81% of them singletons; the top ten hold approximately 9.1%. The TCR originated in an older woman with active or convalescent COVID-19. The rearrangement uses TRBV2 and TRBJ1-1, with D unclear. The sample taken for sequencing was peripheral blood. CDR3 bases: TGTGCCAGCAACTTTCGCGGATTGAACACTGAAGCTTTCTTT. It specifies CASNFRGLNTEAFF.